This T cell receptor (beta chain) was identified in a study of OX40 agonist ivuxolimab in advanced cancers. Measured with immunoSEQ multiplex PCR; TCRdb has only the in-frame clones, and not every one. Here the sample spans 65,000 to 75,000 clones, about nine tenths being singletons. Between the trimmed V and J ends, which lost 1 base and 0 bases, there was a span of 10 bases. The germline V gene has CDR1 LNHDA and CDR2 SQIVND (reference sequence). The CDR3 consists of 16 residues. The starting material was CD4+ or CD8+ T cells sorted from blood, obtained in a trial of the OX40 agonist ivuxolimab. The source is an adult with an advanced solid tumor such as melanoma, head and neck, liver or kidney cancer. This chain uses TRBV19 with TRBJ2-1, with TRBD2 as a possible D gene (6 bases). The CDR3 spells CASSIAAGDSYNEQFF. In nucleotides, the CDR3 is TGTGCCAGTAGTATAGCAGCGGGCGACTCCTACAATGAGCAGTTCTTC.